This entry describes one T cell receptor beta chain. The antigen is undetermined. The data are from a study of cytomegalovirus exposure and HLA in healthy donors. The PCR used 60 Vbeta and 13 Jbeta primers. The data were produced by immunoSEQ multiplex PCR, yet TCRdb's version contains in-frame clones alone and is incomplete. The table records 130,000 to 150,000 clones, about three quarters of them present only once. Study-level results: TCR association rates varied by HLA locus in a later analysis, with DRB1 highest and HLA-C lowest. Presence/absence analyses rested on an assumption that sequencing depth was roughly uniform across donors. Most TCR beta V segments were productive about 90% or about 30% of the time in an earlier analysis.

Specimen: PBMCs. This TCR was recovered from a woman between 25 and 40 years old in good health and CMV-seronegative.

The CDR3 DNA follows: TGTGCCAGCAAAGCAGCGGGGGGCCAATACGAGCAGTACTTC. Amino acids: CASKAAGGQYEQYF. The V call is TRBV2, the J call TRBJ2-7, with 9 bases fitting TRBD2. CDR3 length: 14 amino acids. Per germline, CDR1 SNHLY and CDR2 FYNNEI. V lost 7 bases, J lost 4 bases, and 8 bases stayed unmatched.